The 28 T cell receptor beta chains below all came from one sample that was sequenced in a study of T cell clusters in autoimmune cytopenias (dated by TCRdb to between 2018 and 2020). For each sample, TRB amplification used around 260 ng of peripheral blood genomic DNA, equal to about 38,000 genome equivalents. The data were produced on an Illumina MiSeq. Multiplex PCR with a touch-down protocol amplified TRB rearrangements, with the TRB-A and TRB-B primer pools combined in a single tube. TCRdb reprocessed the reads, reporting each CDR3 protein sequence once and no DNA. This sample's table carries about 1,000 distinct CDR3 sequences. The ten largest account for about 8.9% of the sample. These same data were also listed under a study on T cell repertoires in aging, cancer and after chemotherapy.

The sample was peripheral blood. The receptors derive from a human donor in good health.

This clonotype is large by frequency. The chain is built from TRBV15 and TRBJ1-5. The CDR3 length is 12 residues. Germline values: CDR1 LNHNV, CDR2 YYDKDF (reference sequence). The CDR3 reads CATSRDSQPQHF. The variable domain in full, with the rest retrieved from reference TRBV15 and TRBJ1-5, is DAMVIQNPRYQVTQFGKPVTLSCSQTLNHNVMYWYQQKSSQAPKLLFHYYDKDFNNEADTPDNFQSRRPNTSFCFLDIRSPGLGDTAMYLCATSRDSQPQHFGDGTRLSIL.

In terms of frequency, this clonotype is large. The rearrangement links TRBV5-4 to TRBJ2-3. Germline lookup yields CDR1 SGHNT and CDR2 YYREEE (reference sequence). This CDR3 is built from 11 residues. This CDR3 reads CASSLSDTQYF.

The chain is built from TRBV5-5 and TRBJ1-1; TCRdb's assignment of TRBD1 cannot be checked, as there is no DNA. Germline CDR1 is SGHKS and CDR2 is YYEKEE (reference sequence). This CDR3 has 16 amino acids. The chain's CDR3 is CASSLTTGGTNTEAFF.

This clonotype is medium-sized (0.01 to 0.1%) by frequency. V is TRBV5-1 and J is TRBJ2-2; TCRdb gives TRBD2 as the D gene, but with no DNA this cannot be confirmed. Germline V CDR1 and CDR2: SGHRS, YFSETQ. The CDR3 sequence is 17 residues long. The chain's CDR3 is CASSSPREGRGTGELFF.

This clonotype is medium-sized by frequency. The gene calls are TRBV29-1 and TRBJ2-7; the D call of TRBD1 rests on TCRdb alone, since no DNA is present to check it. Germline V CDR1 and CDR2: SQVTM, ANQGSEA. This CDR3 contains 19 residues. The CDR3 spells CSVEESRDRGRGKTYEQYF.

This clonotype counts as large (0.1 to 1%) by frequency. This chain connects TRBV27 to TRBJ2-7; TCRdb's D gene call, TRBD2, goes unchecked for lack of DNA. This CDR3 region has 14 residues. The germline CDR1 and CDR2 sequences are MNHEY and SMNVEV (reference sequence). CDR3 protein: CASSAGTRTREQYF.

In terms of frequency, this clonotype is medium-sized. This chain links TRBV11-2 with TRBJ2-3; TCRdb returns TRBD1, unconfirmable since there is no DNA. Germline values: CDR1 SGHAT, CDR2 FQNNGV. CDR3 length: 14 residues. This chain's CDR3 is CASSLDRGADTQYF.

The chain has TRBV20-1 and TRBJ1-1. Germline loops: CDR1 DFQATT, CDR2 SNEGSKA (reference sequence). CDR3 size: 14 residues. The chain's CDR3 is CSVLYGGMNTEAFF.

J is TRBJ2-3 and V is TRBV4-2. Per the germline V gene, CDR1 is LGHNA and CDR2 is YNFKEQ. The CDR3 has 14 residues. The CDR3 here is CASSPEWGADTQYF.

According to its frequency, this clonotype is large (0.1 to 1%). The rearrangement links TRBV19 to TRBJ2-3; TCRdb indicates TRBD1, and absent DNA this call remains unverified. The germline V gene has CDR1 LNHDA and CDR2 SQIVND (reference sequence). This CDR3 contains 16 residues. CDR3 protein: CASSTYHDRSTDTQYF.

Its frequency marks this clonotype as large (0.1 to 1%). The chain recombines TRBV12-3 or TRBV12-4 with TRBJ2-3; TCRdb reports TRBD2, a call that lacks DNA to check it against. CDR3 size: 13 residues. The CDR3 loop is CATRASLADTQYF.

This chain links TRBV30 with TRBJ1-2; TCRdb's D gene call, TRBD1, goes unchecked for lack of DNA. CDR3 length: 13 amino acids. Germline V gene lookup returns CDR1 GTSNPN and CDR2 SVGIG (reference sequence). CDR3 loop: CAGIIQGAFGYTF.

This CDR3 reads CASSGTSGIGNEQFF. The V and J genes are TRBV5-1 and TRBJ2-1; the TCRdb D gene call, TRBD2, has no DNA to confirm it. There are 15 residues in the CDR3. Germline lookup yields CDR1 SGHRS and CDR2 YFSETQ.

The chain is built from TRBV20-1 and TRBJ1-4; TCRdb selects TRBD1, and the lack of DNA leaves this call unchecked. Germline V lookup: CDR1 DFQATT, CDR2 SNEGSKA (reference sequence). The CDR3 has 13 residues. The CDR3 is CSAPDRGNEKLFF.

The V gene is TRBV5-1, the J gene TRBJ2-1; checking the TCRdb D call of TRBD1 is not possible without DNA. The CDR3 is 15 amino acids. The V gene's germline CDR1 is SGHRS and CDR2 YFSETQ. Here the CDR3 reads CASSEEGGRFDEQFF.

This clonotype shows up as medium-sized by frequency. The chain couples TRBV5-6 to TRBJ1-2; TCRdb proposes TRBD1, but this gene call is untestable without DNA. This CDR3 spans 11 amino acids. Germline loops: CDR1 SGHDT, CDR2 YYEEEE. CDR3 loop: CASSQGNGYTF.

This clonotype is deemed medium-sized by its frequency. This chain links TRBV12-3 or TRBV12-4 with TRBJ1-1; TCRdb's D call, TRBD1, is unchecked because there is no DNA. This CDR3 comprises 14 residues. The CDR3 region is CASRVGQGARAAFF.

By frequency, this clonotype registers medium-sized. The chain links TRBV27 to TRBJ2-5. Germline V gene lookup returns CDR1 MNHEY and CDR2 SMNVEV (reference sequence). The CDR3 has 13 residues. CDR3 sequence: CASRPNLQETQYF.

This rearrangement joins TRBV4-2 to TRBJ2-2; TCRdb's D gene call, TRBD2, goes unchecked for lack of DNA. The CDR3 runs 18 residues. Looked up from germline, CDR1 is LGHNA and CDR2 is YNFKEQ. The CDR3 reads CASSQGLAGVPNTGELFF.

In terms of frequency, this clonotype is large. CDR3 sequence: CASSLDWGRGELFF. The chain couples TRBV7-6 to TRBJ2-2; TCRdb selects TRBD1, and the lack of DNA leaves this call unchecked. The germline V gene encodes CDR1 SGHVS and CDR2 FNYEAQ. This CDR3 is 14 amino acids long.

Frequency places this clonotype as large. The chain joins TRBV15 to TRBJ1-1; checking the TCRdb D call of TRBD1 is not possible without DNA. Germline V gene data show CDR1 as LNHNV and CDR2 as YYDKDF (reference sequence). The CDR3 covers 14 residues. The CDR3 protein is CATSPRQMNTEAFF.

The rearrangement joins TRBV15 to TRBJ2-3. This CDR3 has 15 amino acids. The germline gives CDR1 LNHNV, CDR2 YYDKDF (reference sequence). CDR3 loop: CATSSELDGTDTQYF. The whole variable domain, filled in from reference TRBV15 and TRBJ2-3, reads DAMVIQNPRYQVTQFGKPVTLSCSQTLNHNVMYWYQQKSSQAPKLLFHYYDKDFNNEADTPDNFQSRRPNTSFCFLDIRSPGLGDTAMYLCATSSELDGTDTQYFGPGTRLTVL.

This clonotype is deemed medium-sized by its frequency. The chain recombines TRBV4-3 with TRBJ2-3; TCRdb's D call of TRBD2 is untestable without DNA. This CDR3 region has 17 residues. CDR1 LGHNA and CDR2 YSLEER come from the germline V gene. CDR3 in amino acids: CASSQGGGRAVTDTQYF.

This clonotype shows up as medium-sized by frequency. The V gene is TRBV5-1, the J gene TRBJ2-7; TCRdb outputs TRBD1, but without DNA this stays unchecked. Germline V CDR1 and CDR2: SGHRS, YFSETQ. The CDR3 has 17 residues. CDR3 region: CASSLGNGGMGAYEQYF. Complete variable domain (other parts from reference TRBV5-1 and TRBJ2-7): KAGVTQTPRYLIKTRGQQVTLSCSPISGHRSVSWYQQTPGQGLQFLFEYFSETQRNKGNFPGRFSGRQFSNSRSEMNVSTLELGDSALYLCASSLGNGGMGAYEQYFGPGTRLTVT.

Frequency places this clonotype as large (0.1 to 1%). The rearrangement joins TRBV15 to TRBJ2-3. CDR1 and CDR2 from the germline V gene are LNHNV and YYDKDF (reference sequence). The CDR3 is made up of 15 amino acids. The CDR3 protein is CATSSEGLGTDTQYF.

The chain combines TRBV29-1 with TRBJ1-5; as DNA is missing, the TRBD1 call by TCRdb cannot be tested. Germline V gene data show CDR1 as SQVTM and CDR2 as ANQGSEA. The length of the CDR3 is 14 residues. The CDR3 spells CSVRDRGSNQPQHF.

This clonotype is labeled large based on frequency. The chain has TRBV7-9 and TRBJ2-6; the TCRdb D gene call, TRBD2, has no DNA to confirm it. Germline CDR1 is SEHNR and CDR2 is FQNEAQ (reference sequence). The length of the CDR3 is 15 residues. This CDR3 reads CASRGGATGANVLTF.

This clonotype counts as medium-sized by frequency. The J gene is TRBJ2-1, the V gene TRBV7-2. The CDR3 sequence is 15 residues long. Germline CDR1 reads SGHTA; CDR2 reads FQGNSA. This chain's CDR3 is CASSLLPINNNEQFF.